Listed here is a single T cell receptor (beta chain). Trimming took 0 bases from V and 1 from J; bases not matched to a gene: 6. Germline assignment: CDR1 SGHDT and CDR2 YYEEEE. This CDR3 is built from 16 residues. MiXCR was used by TCRdb to re-call the PCR reads. The data contain about 59,000 clones, around 15% of them singletons. This sample was included in a study of metastatic and nonmetastatic thyroid tumors. The entire patient cohort was treatment-naive prior to thyroid surgery. The gene calls are TRBV5-6 and TRBJ2-5; 7 positions match TRBD1. The sample was blood. The receptor comes from a male donor with papillary thyroid cancer or a benign thyroid nodule (not recorded which). Some clones in this sample may be carry-over from other donors' samples. CDR3 DNA sequence: TGTGCCAGCAGCTTGGCTTTCGGGACAGCCCAAGAGACCCAGTACTTC. Its translation is CASSLAFGTAQETQYF.